The entry below gives a single T cell receptor (beta chain) sequence along with its context. No antigen is known for it. Base qualities were left out, and no much larger clone turns up one base away. This record belongs to a study of graft-versus-host responses after intestinal transplantation (dated by TCRdb to about 2021). Regarding the complete study: Multivisceral, liver-intestinal, or isolated intestinal transplants were received by the recipients. Anti-thymocyte globulin induction was given to all recipients, followed by maintenance tacrolimus and steroids for roughly 3 years. Graft-versus-host and host-versus-graft alloreactive T cell clones were tracked in the graft, circulation and bone marrow after intestinal transplantation using bulk TCR-beta CDR3 sequencing. Alloreactive clones were identified by sequencing pre-transplant mixed lymphocyte reaction products and comparing them with unstimulated pre-transplant donor and recipient T cells. A cohort of approximately 24 intestinal transplant recipients, including one retransplant, was enrolled, and a few patients lacking pretransplant specimens were excluded. A peak of at least 4% donor T cells among recipient peripheral blood mononuclear cells was the definition used for donor T cell macrochimerism. Samples from a few later patients were sequenced in-house on an Illumina MiSeq with MiXCR processing rather than by the commercial service. The paper's findings and limits, for the study overall: Early after transplant, declines in HvG clones were associated with peak levels of circulating GvH clones. GvH clones were detected in recipient bone marrow, and some of these GvH clones were observed earlier in ileal mucosa or blood, consistent with an intestinal mucosal origin. The conclusions were limited by the relatively low number and heterogeneity of the intestinal transplant patients. Patients with donor T cell macrochimerism had high GvH to HvG T cell clonal ratios in their allografts.

The label giving this sample's time point can be read as: cells obtained before transplantation from donor or recipient. CD3+CD4+ and CD3+CD8+ populations were FACS-sorted from unstimulated pre-transplant donor and recipient cells taken from spleen or lymph nodes. The CDR1 and CDR2 encoded by the germline V gene are SGHTA and FQGNSA. Including cysteine and phenylalanine, the CDR3 has 17 amino acids. The read is trimmed to its CDR3 DNA, 51 bases read in frame from base 1. V is trimmed back by 2 bases and J by 5 bases, and the junction contains 11 bases that no gene match accounts for. Library creation used the immunoSEQ multiplex PCR assay. For most patients, genomic DNA was isolated with the Qiagen DNeasy Blood and Tissue Kit and shipped frozen to Adaptive Biotechnologies for TCR sequencing. For most patients, genomic DNA was subjected to high-throughput TCR-beta CDR3 sequencing by Adaptive Biotechnologies. Concerning the study's data processing: Adaptive's ImmunoSEQ software was the source of the TCR sequencing data for 15 to 20 patients, while a few other patients were processed with MiXCR and VDJtools. To correct CD4 versus CD8 sorting errors, sequences present in both subsets at a frequency ratio below 5:1 were removed. Because the origin of CDR3 nucleotide sequences shared between donor and recipient could not be assigned, those sequences were removed. To count as alloreactive, a clone needed at least 2-fold expansion over unstimulated cells and a minimum CFSE-low frequency of 0.002% (template counts) or 0.001% (read counts). A clone was considered mappable if detected in the sequenced pre-transplant spleen, lymph node, or MLR CFSE-low populations of the donor or recipient. Cumulative frequency of alloreactive clones was calculated as a percentage of all sequences weighted by copy number. This immuneACCESS table, as held by TCRdb, lists in-frame sequences with V and J called but not all clones. Of the missing ones, under half trace to an unresolved V gene in checked studies; the others have no known cause. The DNA was the basis for D and trimming; V, J and clone size are from that table. The sample profile shows approximately 99,000 clones; roughly 90% of them were found once. About 0.073% of the sample comes from the top ten.

This sequence was found in a human donor who was the organ donor for an intestinal transplant. Sequences were derived from unstimulated CD8+ T cells sorted from spleen or lymph node cells, sampled before transplant. The chain joins TRBV7-2 to TRBJ1-5, with 8 bases aligning to TRBD1. Here is the DNA: TGTGCCAGCAGCTTATCCGAGACAGGGGCCCCTTATCAGCCCCAGCATTTT. It translates to CASSLSETGAPYQPQHF.